This T cell receptor beta chain was identified during a study of early T cells in non-severe SARS-CoV-2 infection. Study information: The study sequenced bulk RNA from unsorted whole blood, with chains unpaired.

Study-level findings and limits: Database matching using VDJdb favored anti-spike CD8 responses, with private and CD4 specificities left missing.

This clonotype appeared many times. The antigen remains unidentified. Individual cDNA molecules were tagged with unique molecular identifiers, the study reported. TCRdb re-analysed the 5' RACE reads in MiXCR, keeping a single row per CDR3 protein. The sample holds 35,000 to 50,000 distinct CDR3 sequences, around 5.1% seen once. This CDR3 has 13 residues. Germline CDR1 KGHSH, CDR2 LQKENI. Trimming took 4 bases from V and 2 from J; bases not matched to a gene: 1. The sample was whole blood, taken at baseline. The J gene is TRBJ1-1, the V gene TRBV18; 7 nucleotides align to TRBD1. The TCR sequence derives from an adult who was a healthcare worker with PCR-confirmed SARS-CoV-2 infection or an uninfected control (not recorded which). The CDR3 bases are TGTGCCAGCTCACGACAGGGTAACACTGAAGCTTTCTTT. Protein product: CASSRQGNTEAFF.